This TCR beta chain was sequenced during a study of T cell responses to AZD1222 COVID-19 vaccine (dated by TCRdb to about 2021). Concerning the study at large: AZD1222 recipients given second doses at about 4 weeks or at about 12 weeks were pooled, since spike-specific TCR depth and breadth were not found to differ between the two schedules. A total of 230 to 250 trial participants underwent TCR sequencing, of whom 200 to 220 received two doses of AZD1222 and around 25 received two doses of the MenACWY control vaccine. Trial participants were enrolled by age into subgroups of 18-55, 56-69 and 70-plus years, and approximately 150, 30 and 60 TCR-sequenced participants, respectively, were included in these subgroups.

V is reduced by 2 bases and J by 3 bases, leaving a spacing of 19 bases between them. Reading from cysteine to phenylalanine, the CDR3 counts 17 amino acids. Here the CDR3 DNA is all that survives: 51 bases in frame from base 1. From a lookup of the germline V gene, CDR1 and CDR2 are SGHAT and FQNNGV. Broad study findings and their caveats: Participants were mostly white British and included more females than males, and it was suggested by the authors that clonal diversity may have been underestimated. Reportedly, almost half of the unique spike-specific TCRs recognized epitopes lying outside the regions that are mutated in the B.1.351 and B.1.1.7 variants. CD4 TCRs associated with the vaccine covered the entire spike protein, and the dominant responses were in regions 160-218 and 743-854. Because no day 14 peak-response samples were available, the repertoires could be characterized only after the peak T cell response. Conclusions about previously exposed vaccinees were limited because only six or seven AZD1222 recipients were SARS-CoV-2 seropositive at baseline. A significant rise in spike-specific TCR breadth and depth was observed after two AZD1222 doses relative to day 0 and relative to MenACWY recipients. In the small 56-69-year group, the increase in depth fell short of significance, most likely because of low power.

A note on this clone: It lacks a known antigen. No per-base quality is available; no much larger clone lies one base away.

Interpreted using the paper, the time point label stands for: baseline before first vaccination. Vaccinee samples came from UK trials COV001 and COV002, including a single-blind randomized controlled phase 2/3 trial of AZD1222 (ChAdOx1 nCoV-19) in healthy adults. For TCRbeta chain sequencing, PBMC samples from trial participants were taken at day 0 and at day 28 after the second dose. The CDR3 regions of human TCRbeta chains were analyzed by immunosequencing. The study's processing was this. TCRs in the repertoires were compared against a reference library of SARS-CoV-2-specific TCRs that had been generated with the MIRA antigen-specificity platform. Breadth meant the fraction of unique TCRs that were SARS-CoV-2-associated, whereas depth meant the fraction of total T cells that were SARS-CoV-2-associated. Using the MIRA data, each spike-specific TCR was assigned both to the spike region to which the TCR was reactive and to a CD4 or CD8 class. Log10-transformed breadth and depth values were compared by one-way ANOVA with Sidak's multiple comparisons tests. TCRdb mirrors the immuneACCESS table, restricted to in-frame sequences. Some clones are absent from its copies; in checked studies, under half trace to an unresolved V gene, and the reason for the others is unknown. V, J and clone size were drawn from that table, and D and trimming were deduced from the DNA. For this sample there are 55,000 to 85,000 clones; 84% appear just once. In total, the top ten clones hold over 7.5% of the sample.

Recombination linked TRBV11-2 to TRBJ1-1, and possibly TRBD1, on 6 matching bases. Material: peripheral blood, obtained on day 0 of AZD1222 vaccination. This receptor was obtained from an adult in good health. The DNA sequence is given as TGTGCCAGCAGCTTACGGGCGGTCAGGGGACTTGACACTGAAGCTTTCTTT. Its product reads: CASSLRAVRGLDTEAFF.